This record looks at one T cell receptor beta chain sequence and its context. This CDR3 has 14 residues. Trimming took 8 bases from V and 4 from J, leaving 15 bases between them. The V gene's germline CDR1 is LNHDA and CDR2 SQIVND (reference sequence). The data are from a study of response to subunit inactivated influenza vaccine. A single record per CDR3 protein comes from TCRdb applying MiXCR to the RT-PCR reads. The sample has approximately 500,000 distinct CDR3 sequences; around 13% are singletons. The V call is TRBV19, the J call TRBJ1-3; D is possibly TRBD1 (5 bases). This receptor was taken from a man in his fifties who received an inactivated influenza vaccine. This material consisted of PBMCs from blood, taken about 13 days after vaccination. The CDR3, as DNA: TGTGCCAGTCTCCGGGACTCTTCCGGAAACACCATATATTTT. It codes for CASLRDSSGNTIYF. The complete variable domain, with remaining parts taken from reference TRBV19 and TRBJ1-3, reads DGGITQSPKYLFRKEGQNVTLSCEQNLNHDAMYWYRQDPGQGLRLIYYSQIVNDFQKGDIAEGYSVSREKKESFPLTVTSAQKNPTAFYLCASLRDSSGNTIYFGEGSWLTVV.